These 12 T cell receptor beta chains were all obtained from the same sample, sequenced in a study of blood T cell repertoires in COVID-19. Measured with immunoSEQ multiplex PCR; TCRdb has only the in-frame clones, and not every one. The data show tens of thousands of clones, with 87% seen just once and 3.4% held by the top ten. Sequenced material: peripheral blood. Every receptor here comes from a woman in her 50s with COVID-19, enrolled during active disease.

The chain carries TRBV29-1 and TRBJ1-4; 7 bases line up with TRBD1. The CDR3 runs to 13 residues. From germline, CDR1 is SQVTM and CDR2 ANQGSEA. V lost 7 bases, J lost 10 bases, and 12 bases stayed unmatched. The CDR3 sequence: CSADKGAGGKLFF. The CDR3 coding sequence is TGCAGCGCCGATAAGGGGGCAGGCGGAAAACTGTTTTTT.

V gene TRBV30 combines with J gene TRBJ2-1, with 7 bases that match TRBD1. The CDR3 consists of 16 residues. The germline gives CDR1 GTSNPN, CDR2 SVGIG (reference sequence). Trimming took 0 bases from V and 2 from J; bases not matched to a gene: 7. CDR3: CAWSVWSGQPYNEQFF. CDR3 nucleotides: TGTGCCTGGAGTGTTTGGTCGGGACAGCCCTACAATGAGCAGTTCTTC.

This chain joins TRBV10-3 and TRBJ1-6; 8 bases map to TRBD1. CDR1 is ENHRY and CDR2 is SYGVKD in the germline V gene. The CDR3 runs to 17 residues. V trimming: 4 bases; J trimming: 10 bases; junction bases outside the gene matches: 15. This CDR3 is CAISVFRSEQGGSPLHF. The CDR3 DNA reads TGTGCCATCAGTGTGTTTCGCTCGGAACAGGGGGGATCACCCCTCCACTTT.

The chain carries TRBV7-6 and TRBJ2-1, with 11 nucleotides matching TRBD2. The V gene end was trimmed by 7 bases and the J gene end by 7 bases; junction bases not matched to a gene: 9. The CDR3 sequence is 15 residues long. Germline V gives CDR1 SGHVS, CDR2 FNYEAQ. This chain's CDR3 is CASTSGTSGPNEQFF. Written as DNA, the CDR3 is TGTGCCAGCACCTCCGGGACTAGCGGACCGAATGAGCAGTTCTTC. The full variable domain, its missing parts supplied by reference TRBV7-6 and TRBJ2-1, is GAGVSQSPRYKVTKRGQDVALRCDPISGHVSLYWYRQALGQGPEFLTYFNYEAQQDKSGLPNDRFSAERPEGSISTLTIQRTEQRDSAMYRCASTSGTSGPNEQFFGPGTRLTVL.

This chain links TRBV5-1 with TRBJ2-2; the D is unclear. CDR3 length: 13 amino acids. Germline V gene data show CDR1 as SGHRS and CDR2 as YFSETQ. V lost 7 bases, J lost 8 bases, and 15 bases lay in between. The CDR3 spells CASRQNAGGELFF. DNA of the CDR3: TGCGCCAGCCGTCAGAACGCTGGTGGGGAGCTGTTTTTT.

The rearrangement uses TRBV5-1 and TRBJ2-5, with D possibly TRBD1 on 5 matching bases. The CDR3 is made up of 14 amino acids. Germline V gene lookup returns CDR1 SGHRS and CDR2 YFSETQ. Trimming cost V 0 bases and J 4 bases, with 10 bases left between them. CDR3 DNA sequence: TGCGCCAGCAGCTTGGGGGGCGTGGCAGAGACCCAGTACTTC. It yields the protein CASSLGGVAETQYF.

The genes are TRBV6-1 and TRBJ1-6; 7 bases map to TRBD1. This CDR3 has 17 residues. Germline V CDR1 and CDR2: MNHNS, SASEGT. V lost 2 bases and J lost 4; bases outside the gene matches: 8. This CDR3 is CASSEKGQIFYNSPLHF. The DNA of the CDR3 is TGTGCCAGCAGTGAAAAGGGACAGATTTTTTATAATTCACCCCTCCACTTT.

The CDR3 DNA is TGTGCCAGCAGCCCCTCAGGGGCTAGCGGCCAGGCTAGCACAGATACGCAGTATTTT. It yields the protein CASSPSGASGQASTDTQYF. The chain joins TRBV3-1 (or the pseudogene TRBV3-2) to TRBJ2-3; D possibly corresponds to TRBD2 (7 bases). CDR1 LGHDT and CDR2 YNNKEL come from the germline V gene (reference sequence). V shed 4 bases and J shed 0 bases, with 23 bases lying between them. The CDR3 sequence is 19 residues long.

The chain links TRBV28 to TRBJ2-5; tentatively, D is TRBD2 (7 bases). This CDR3 spans 14 amino acids. Germline CDR1 and CDR2: MDHEN and SYDVKM. V lost 7 bases, J lost 5 bases, and 17 bases lay in between. CDR3 sequence (DNA): TGTGCCAGCAACGTTCGGGGGGCGGATGAGACCCAGTACTTC. As protein: CASNVRGADETQYF.

The chain employs TRBV29-1 and TRBJ1-2; D is unclear. This CDR3 is built from 11 residues. Trimming removed 8 bases at V and 8 bases at J, with 15 bases between. Per the germline V gene, CDR1 is SQVTM and CDR2 is ANQGSEA. CDR3: CSLRGSSGYTF. In DNA form, the CDR3 reads TGCAGCCTACGAGGGAGTTCAGGCTACACCTTC.

This clone has just a few counts. This chain links TRBV7-3 with TRBJ1-1; D is ambiguous. Germline CDR1 and CDR2: SGHTA and FQGTGA. The CDR3 is 13 residues long. The V end lost 1 base, the J end lost 1 base, and 4 bases lay between the germline ends. The CDR3, as DNA: TGTGCCAGCAGCTTAATGAGGAACACTGAAGCTTTCTTT. Translated: CASSLMRNTEAFF.

The CDR3, as DNA: TGTGCCAGCAGTCGAGGGAACTCGTATGAGCAGTTCTTC. Translating gives CASSRGNSYEQFF. This sequence joins TRBV28 and TRBJ2-1, with D tentatively TRBD2 (5 bases). Per the germline V gene, CDR1 is MDHEN and CDR2 is SYDVKM. V was clipped by 5 bases and J by 8 bases, with 13 bases between them. The CDR3 length is 13 residues.